This T cell receptor (beta chain) came from a study of blood T cells in healthy people across ages. The second PCR ran roughly 7 to 11 cycles with a sample-barcoded 5' primer and J-beta primers. TCRdb processed the 5' RACE reads anew with MiXCR; each CDR3 protein has one entry. The sample yields 1.5 million to 2 million distinct CDR3 sequences, roughly two fifths seen once. In the case of this clonotype: A read error may produce the germline difference seen at one junction end.

This CDR3 contains 17 residues. Germline V CDR1 and CDR2: SGHTA, FQGNSA. Sequenced: blood. This sequence was found in a human donor in good health. V gene TRBV7-2 combines with J gene TRBJ2-1, with 11 bases identical to TRBD2. The CDR3 sequence: CANSLMTSGVTYNEQFF. The DNA for the CDR3 is TGTGCCAACAGCTTGATGACTAGCGGGGTTACCTACAATGAGCAGTTCTTC.